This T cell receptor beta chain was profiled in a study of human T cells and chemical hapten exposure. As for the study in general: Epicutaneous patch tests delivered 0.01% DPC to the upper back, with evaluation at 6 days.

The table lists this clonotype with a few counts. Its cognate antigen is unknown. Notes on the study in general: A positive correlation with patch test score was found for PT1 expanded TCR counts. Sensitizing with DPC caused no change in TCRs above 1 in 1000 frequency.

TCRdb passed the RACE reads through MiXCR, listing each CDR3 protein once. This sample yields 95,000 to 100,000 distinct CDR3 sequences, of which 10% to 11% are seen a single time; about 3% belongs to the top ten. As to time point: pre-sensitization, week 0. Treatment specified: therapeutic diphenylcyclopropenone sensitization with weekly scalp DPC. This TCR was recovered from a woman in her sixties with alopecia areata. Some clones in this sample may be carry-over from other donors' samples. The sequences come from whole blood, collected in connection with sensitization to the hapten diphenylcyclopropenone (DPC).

CDR3 in DNA: TGTGCCAGCAGCTCCCCCTCGGGACATAAAGAGACCCAGTACTTC. This codes for CASSSPSGHKETQYF. V usage is TRBV7-9 and J usage is TRBJ2-5; TRBD1 is a possible D gene (6 bases). The CDR3 is 15 amino acids. The germline V and J ends were trimmed by 4 bases and 3 bases, with 15 bases remaining between them. Germline V gene data show CDR1 as SEHNR and CDR2 as FQNEAQ (reference sequence). The full variable domain, completed using reference TRBV7-9 and TRBJ2-5, is DTGVSQNPRHKITKRGQNVTFRCDPISEHNRLYWYRQTLGQGPEFLTYFQNEAQLEKSRLLSDRFSAERPKGSFSTLEIQRTEQGDSAMYLCASSSPSGHKETQYFGPGTRLLVL.